This passage covers 29 T cell receptor beta chains from one sample sequenced in a study of blood T cell repertoires in COVID-19. Libraries were prepared by immunoSEQ multiplex PCR; TCRdb keeps only in-frame clonotypes and omits some of them. The sample holds some 700,000 clones, 85% to 90% seen once. Specimen: peripheral blood. Source of these receptors: a woman aged 18 to 35 with acute or convalescent COVID-19.

This clone was counted a few times. This rearrangement joins TRBV7-3 to TRBJ1-1; no definite D call. V was cut by 1 base and J by 2 bases, with 5 bases left in between. The CDR3 has 13 residues. Germline lookup yields CDR1 SGHTA and CDR2 FQGTGA. The CDR3 protein is CASSLIINTEAFF. The CDR3 coding sequence is TGTGCCAGCAGCTTAATTATTAACACTGAAGCTTTCTTT.

The V and J genes are TRBV11-2 and TRBJ1-1; tentatively, D is TRBD1 (5 bases). The V gene's germline CDR1 is SGHAT and CDR2 FQNNGV. Trimming cost V 5 bases and J 4 bases, with 14 bases left between them. The CDR3 length is 14 residues. The CDR3, as DNA: TGTGCCAGCAGCCAAACTGCAGGGTCCACTGAAGCTTTCTTT. This encodes CASSQTAGSTEAFF.

CDR3 residues: CASSPSPGGVYGYTF. The CDR3, as DNA: TGTGCCAGCAGTCCCTCTCCGGGCGGGGTCTATGGCTACACCTTC. V gene TRBV27 combines with J gene TRBJ1-2; D is undetermined. The CDR3 length is 15 residues. Trimming took off 5 bases at V and 4 bases at J, with 17 bases between the two ends. The germline CDR1 and CDR2 sequences are MNHEY and SMNVEV (reference sequence).

The chain uses TRBV4-3 and TRBJ2-3; 7 bases align to TRBD1. The germline gives CDR1 LGHNA, CDR2 YSLEER. J lost 9 bases, V lost 3 bases, and 6 bases had no gene match. The CDR3 runs to 13 residues. The CDR3 DNA reads as TGCGCCAGCAGCCATCGACCGGGACAGACGCAGTATTTT. Its protein product is CASSHRPGQTQYF.

The chain links TRBV5-4 to TRBJ1-1; D not certain. V was pared by 0 bases and J by 1 base, with 13 bases between. The CDR3 runs to 16 residues. The germline gives CDR1 SGHNT, CDR2 YYREEE (reference sequence). CDR3 amino acids: CASSLASYAGNTEAFF. CDR3 DNA sequence: TGTGCCAGCAGCTTGGCCTCTTACGCCGGGAACACTGAAGCTTTCTTT.

The V call is TRBV11-2, the J call TRBJ1-1, with D hard to call. Trimming removed 1 base from V and 2 bases from J, with 8 bases in between. Germline assignment: CDR1 SGHAT and CDR2 FQNNGV. The CDR3 is 14 amino acids. CDR3 loop: CASSLGGPNTEAFF. CDR3 DNA: TGTGCCAGCAGCTTAGGTGGGCCTAACACTGAAGCTTTCTTT.

This rearrangement joins TRBV7-9 to TRBJ2-2; D uncertain. This CDR3 region has 12 residues. The V gene lost 8 bases and the J gene lost 7 bases, with 11 bases spanning the gap. The germline V gene encodes CDR1 SEHNR and CDR2 FQNEAQ (reference sequence). CDR3 amino acids: CASLTRHGELFF. The CDR3 bases are TGTGCCAGCCTCACTCGTCACGGGGAGCTGTTTTTT.

V is TRBV9 and J is TRBJ1-1; D is perhaps TRBD1 (5 bases). Germline V CDR1 and CDR2: SGDLS, YYNGEE. CDR3 size: 16 residues. The V end lost 4 bases, the J end lost 2 bases, and 18 bases lay between the germline ends. CDR3 sequence: CASSPPGGNANTEAFF. The CDR3 DNA is TGTGCCAGCAGCCCCCCCGGGGGAAACGCAAACACTGAAGCTTTCTTT. The variable domain in full, completed from reference TRBV9 and TRBJ1-1, reads DSGVTQTPKHLITATGQRVTLRCSPRSGDLSVYWYQQSLDQGLQFLIQYYNGEERAKGNILERFSAQQFPDLHSELNLSSLELGDSALYFCASSPPGGNANTEAFFGQGTRLTVV.

The chain employs TRBV9 and TRBJ2-5; D gene unclear. The CDR3 runs 13 residues. Germline lookup yields CDR1 SGDLS and CDR2 YYNGEE. Trimming pared 2 bases from V and 4 bases from J, leaving 9 bases between. The CDR3 bases are TGTGCCAGCAGCGTCCACCCCGGAGAGACCCAGTACTTC. It translates to CASSVHPGETQYF.

The chain uses TRBV6-4 and TRBJ2-2; a possible D gene is TRBD1 (6 bases). V was trimmed by 4 bases and J by 5 bases, leaving 17 bases between them. Germline loops: CDR1 MRHNA, CDR2 SNTAGT. This CDR3 spans 16 amino acids. For the CDR3, the DNA is TGTGCCAGCAGTGCTAGACGGTCAGGGGAGACCGGGGAGCTGTTTTTT. It translates to CASSARRSGETGELFF.

The chain links TRBV9 to TRBJ2-6; D is perhaps TRBD2 (7 bases). The germline V gene has CDR1 SGDLS and CDR2 YYNGEE. V was pared by 7 bases and J by 2 bases, with 10 bases between. The CDR3 contains 14 residues. The DNA for the CDR3 is TGTGCCAGCGGCGGGGGCACTGGGGCCAACGTCCTGACTTTC. Translation gives CASGGGTGANVLTF.

V is TRBV21-1 and J is TRBJ1-6; the table's D call TRBD1 went unverified against the DNA. TRBV21-1 is classified as a pseudogene. This CDR3 has 18 amino acids. The CDR3 DNA sequence: TGTGCCAGCAGCACTGACAGTAAAAACCTAGAAAATAATTCACCCCTCCACTTT. Translated: CASSTDSKNLENNSPLHF.

The chain is built from TRBV7-2 and TRBJ1-3, with D tentatively TRBD1 (6 bases). CDR1 and CDR2 (germline): SGHTA, FQGNSA. The V gene lost 2 bases and the J gene lost 4 bases, with 15 bases spanning the gap. This CDR3 region has 16 residues. In DNA form, the CDR3 reads TGTGCCAGCAGCTTAACGGCAGGGGTTGAAGGAAACACCATATATTTT. Amino acid sequence: CASSLTAGVEGNTIYF. The variable domain in full, completed from reference TRBV7-2 and TRBJ1-3, reads GAGVSQSPSNKVTEKGKDVELRCDPISGHTALYWYRQSLGQGLEFLIYFQGNSAPDKSGLPSDRFSAERTGGSVSTLTIQRTQQEDSAVYLCASSLTAGVEGNTIYFGEGSWLTVV.

In this sample, this clone turned up many times. The chain links TRBV18 to TRBJ1-1, with D perhaps matching TRBD1 (5 bases). The germline V gene encodes CDR1 KGHSH and CDR2 LQKENI. With 2 bases removed from V and 1 base from J, the gap between germline ends came to 11 bases. There are 15 residues in the CDR3. Written as DNA, the CDR3 is TGTGCCAGCTCACCAGGCGCAGGGCAGAACACTGAAGCTTTCTTT. Protein product: CASSPGAGQNTEAFF.

The V and J genes are TRBV30 and TRBJ1-3; D ambiguous. This CDR3 region has 12 residues. Trimming took 1 base from V and 7 from J, leaving 8 bases between them. Germline V gene lookup returns CDR1 GTSNPN and CDR2 SVGIG (reference sequence). The CDR3 DNA reads as TGTGCCTGGAGTGCACGTGGCAACACCATATATTTT. Its protein is CAWSARGNTIYF.

This rearrangement joins TRBV3-1 (or the pseudogene TRBV3-2) to TRBJ2-2; D is perhaps TRBD2 (5 bases). CDR3 length: 17 residues. Trimming took off 4 bases at V and 2 bases at J, with 17 bases between the two ends. CDR1 and CDR2 from the germline V gene are LGHDT and YNNKEL (reference sequence). The CDR3 is CASSRPTETINTGELFF. CDR3 nucleotides: TGTGCCAGCAGCCGCCCGACGGAGACTATAAACACCGGGGAGCTGTTTTTT.

The rearrangement uses TRBV27 and TRBJ2-1; TRBD2 matches 11 bases. The V gene end was trimmed by 5 bases and the J gene end by 7 bases; junction bases not matched to a gene: 28. The CDR3 covers 22 residues. CDR1 is MNHEY and CDR2 is SMNVEV in the germline V gene (reference sequence). CDR3 protein: CASSGASGGSHGISGPKNEQFF. For the CDR3, the DNA is TGTGCCAGCAGTGGGGCTAGCGGGGGGTCGCATGGGATCAGTGGACCTAAGAATGAGCAGTTCTTC.

J is TRBJ1-1 and V is TRBV27; a possible D gene is TRBD1 (6 bases). Germline assignment: CDR1 MNHEY and CDR2 SMNVEV (reference sequence). V was cut by 3 bases and J by 11 bases, with 16 bases left in between. The CDR3 sequence is 13 residues long. For the CDR3, the DNA is TGTGCCAGCAGTTTGTCACAGGGCTCCGTCGCTTTCTTT. Residues: CASSLSQGSVAFF.

For the CDR3, the DNA is TGTGCCACCAGCAGAGATCAGGGCAAGGGGGCAAATGGCTACACCTTC. Amino acid sequence: CATSRDQGKGANGYTF. The gene calls are TRBV15 and TRBJ1-2, with 7 bases that match TRBD1. V trimming: 0 bases; J trimming: 6 bases; junction bases outside the gene matches: 10. This CDR3 contains 16 residues. Germline V CDR1 and CDR2: LNHNV, YYDKDF (reference sequence).

The chain uses TRBV5-1 and TRBJ2-7; tentative D call: TRBD1 (6 bases). The V and J ends lost 4 bases and 2 bases respectively, with 16 bases between them. The CDR3 runs to 15 residues. Looked up from germline, CDR1 is SGHRS and CDR2 is YFSETQ. This CDR3 reads CASSRDRTPPYEQYF. The CDR3 DNA reads TGCGCCAGCAGCCGCGACAGGACCCCCCCCTACGAGCAGTACTTC.

The V gene is TRBV5-1, the J gene TRBJ2-1; D is unresolved. This CDR3 is 15 amino acids long. CDR1 is SGHRS, CDR2 YFSETQ, per germline. Trimming stripped 0 bases from V and 0 bases from J, with 7 bases between. CDR3 bases: TGCGCCAGCAGCTTGGACACCAGCTCCTACAATGAGCAGTTCTTC. This sequence encodes CASSLDTSSYNEQFF.

J is TRBJ2-2 and V is TRBV9; D is uncertain. From germline, CDR1 is SGDLS and CDR2 YYNGEE. The ends were cut back, 3 bases at V and 6 bases at J, with 12 bases in the middle. This CDR3 has 14 amino acids. This CDR3 is CASSADMYAGELFF. CDR3 DNA sequence: TGTGCCAGCAGCGCCGACATGTATGCCGGGGAGCTGTTTTTT.

The chain links TRBV7-2 to TRBJ2-7; D unclear. The germline gives CDR1 SGHTA, CDR2 FQGNSA. The CDR3 has 13 residues. V shed 2 bases and J shed 2 bases, with 7 bases lying between them. The CDR3 coding sequence is TGTGCCAGCAGCTTACTGATAGCCTACGAGCAGTACTTC. Translating it yields CASSLLIAYEQYF.

As for this clone: The sample holds other DNA sequences that translate to the same CDR3. V usage is TRBV27 and J usage is TRBJ2-2; 7 bases are a match to TRBD1. In germline, CDR1 is MNHEY, CDR2 SMNVEV (reference sequence). The CDR3 covers 15 residues. V was pared by 6 bases and J by 3 bases, with 7 bases of the junction left unmatched. The CDR3 protein is CASSPGDRYTGELFF. The CDR3 DNA is TGTGCCAGCAGCCCAGGGGACAGATACACCGGGGAGCTGTTTTTT.

The CDR3 coding sequence is TGTGCCAGCAGCTTAGGAGACTACACCTTC. Its translation: CASSLGDYTF. This chain connects TRBV7-9 to TRBJ1-2; no reliable D call. In germline, CDR1 is SEHNR, CDR2 FQNEAQ (reference sequence). The CDR3 runs to 10 residues. Between the trimmed V and J ends, which lost 1 base and 10 bases, there was a span of 4 bases. The complete variable domain, with remaining parts taken from reference TRBV7-9 and TRBJ1-2, reads DTGVSQNPRHKITKRGQNVTFRCDPISEHNRLYWYRQTLGQGPEFLTYFQNEAQLEKSRLLSDRFSAERPKGSFSTLEIQRTEQGDSAMYLCASSLGDYTFGSGTRLTVV.

CDR3 in amino acids: CAISESEGEGQPQHF. As DNA, the CDR3 is TGTGCCATCAGTGAGTCTGAGGGGGAAGGTCAGCCCCAGCATTTT. V gene TRBV10-3 combines with J gene TRBJ1-5; perhaps TRBD1 as D (6 bases). The CDR3 contains 15 residues. Per the germline V gene, CDR1 is ENHRY and CDR2 is SYGVKD. Deletions cut 0 bases from V and 6 bases from J, with 12 bases between.

This chain joins TRBV5-6 and TRBJ1-2; 12 nucleotides align to TRBD1. Germline lookup yields CDR1 SGHDT and CDR2 YYEEEE. The V gene end was trimmed by 3 bases and the J gene end by 4 bases; junction bases not matched to a gene: 7. The CDR3 spans 16 residues. The CDR3 spells CASSWGQGAWGYGYTF. In DNA form, the CDR3 reads TGTGCCAGCAGCTGGGGACAGGGGGCGTGGGGCTATGGCTACACCTTC.

The chain has TRBV21-1 and TRBJ1-6. TRBV21-1 is reported as a pseudogene. The CDR3 spans 18 residues. CDR3 DNA sequence: TGTGCCAGCAGCAAAACCCACTTCGGGGGTTCCGATAATTCACCCCTCCACTTT. This codes for CASSKTHFGGSDNSPLHF.

The chain uses TRBV2 and TRBJ1-3; 7 nucleotides align to TRBD1. There are 17 residues in the CDR3. Looked up from germline, CDR1 is SNHLY and CDR2 is FYNNEI. V was pared by 3 bases and J by 3 bases, with 11 bases of the junction left unmatched. This CDR3 reads CASSDGRGLLNGNTIYF. The CDR3 nucleotides read TGTGCCAGCAGTGATGGCAGGGGGTTACTAAATGGAAACACCATATATTTT.